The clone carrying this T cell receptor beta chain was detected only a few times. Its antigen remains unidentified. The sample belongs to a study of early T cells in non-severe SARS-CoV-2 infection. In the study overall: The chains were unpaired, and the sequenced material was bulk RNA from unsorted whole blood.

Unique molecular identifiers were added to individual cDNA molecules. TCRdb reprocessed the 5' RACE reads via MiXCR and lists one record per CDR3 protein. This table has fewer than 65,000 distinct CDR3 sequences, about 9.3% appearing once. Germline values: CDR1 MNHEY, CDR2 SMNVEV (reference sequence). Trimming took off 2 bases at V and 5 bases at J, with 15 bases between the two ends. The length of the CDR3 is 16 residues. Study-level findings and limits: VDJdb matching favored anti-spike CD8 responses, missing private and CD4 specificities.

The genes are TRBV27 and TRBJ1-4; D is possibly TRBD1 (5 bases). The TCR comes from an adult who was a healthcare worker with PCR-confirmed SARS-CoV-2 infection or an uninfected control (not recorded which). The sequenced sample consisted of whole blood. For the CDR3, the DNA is TGTGCCAGCAGTTTAATCGCGGGGGTCGCAAATGAAAAACTGTTTTTT. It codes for CASSLIAGVANEKLFF.